The entry that follows covers one T cell receptor beta chain sequence. This clone was counted a single time. No antigen is known for it. Per-base quality was not reported, and no clone a single base away is much larger than it. The cohort was made up of under 800 healthy bone marrow donors. At the time of sampling, all cohort members were nominally healthy, though unrecorded immune exposures were likely present. The donor was CMV seronegative and belonged to the group of 380 or so seronegative cohort members. Each donor provided a peripheral blood sample, and peripheral blood mononuclear cells were used for TCR beta sequencing. The Qiagen DNeasy Blood Extraction Kit was used to extract genomic DNA from the blood cell samples. This specimen comes from a study of cytomegalovirus exposure and HLA in healthy donors listed by TCRdb under 2017. Background for the entire study: In an earlier analysis of about 560 of the donors, approximately 300 Gb of sequence data and just under 120 million unique TCR beta sequences from roughly 200 million T cells were reported. To predict cytomegalovirus infection status, the study combined high-throughput TCR immunosequencing, statistical association of individual TCRs with disease status, and machine learning. HLA typing covered class I and class II loci at four-digit resolution. Besides the first cohort of 666 subjects, a separate validation cohort made up of 95 to 150 different subjects was used. Every repertoire in the discovery cohort had been generated on one and the same sequencing platform. Rather than using new phenotypic data, the later analysis identified candidate immune exposures from TCR beta sequences and from how often those sequences occurred across donors. Among the 398 genotyped donors, approximately 81% belonged to the genetic ancestry cluster associated with self-reported Caucasian donors. The study profiled the T cell repertoires of hundreds of subjects by immunosequencing and related them to cytomegalovirus serostatus. An earlier analysis of several hundred of the donors used high-throughput TCR beta sequencing to judge whether each TCR beta V gene segment behaved as functional or pseudogenic. A later analysis re-analyzed previously published TCR beta repertoires from hundreds of donors and added high-resolution HLA genotyping to study TCR occurrence patterns. Typing coverage varied by locus: about 620-630 donors for A, B, C, DRB1 and DQB1; roughly 520 for DQA1; approximately 610 for DPA1; around 490 for DPB1. The study aimed to test whether cataloging public T cell receptors could reveal signatures of past pathogen exposure. Among roughly 400 genotyped donors of the cohort, an average of roughly 230,000 unique TCR beta nucleotide sequences was sequenced per donor, of which 15% to 20% were non-productive. Alongside the repertoire data, information on donor age, sex, ethnicity and CMV serostatus was compiled. A handful of DR-DQ haplotypes were handled as single units for association and clustering because linkage in the cohort was strong. An early release covering some 640 HLA-typed donors comprised approximately 290 gigabases of sequencing data and approximately 80 million unique TCR sequences. A later genetic analysis took genome-wide SNP genotypes for about 65% of the roughly 670 donors and used that subset as a discovery cohort.

The V and J ends are trimmed by 1 base and 2 bases, leaving 10 bases between them. Measured from the cysteine to the phenylalanine, the CDR3 is 15 residues long. Here the CDR3 DNA is all that survives: 45 bases in frame from base 1. According to the germline V gene, CDR1 reads SGHVS and CDR2 reads FQNEAQ. The library was built by means of the immunoSEQ multiplex PCR assay. A mixture of 60 forward primers for TCR Vbeta segments and 13 reverse primers for TCR Jbeta segments was used in the multiplex PCR. A multiplex PCR assay on genomic DNA amplified the CDR3 region of rearranged TCR beta genes. On the Illumina HiSeq System, the amplified TCR beta libraries were sequenced as 87-base-pair reads. Concerning the study's data processing: A later analysis counted 65 million to 90 million unique TCR beta chains across the 650 to 800 repertoires, and some 12 million of these chains were shared by at least two donors. To remove PCR and sequencing errors, raw reads were error-corrected and collapsed into unique sequences using a nearest-neighbor algorithm that merged closely related sequences. To assign V, D and J gene segments, CDR3 sequences were aligned to IMGT reference sequences. For a sequence to be retained, a match of at least six nucleotides was required to both a V gene segment and a J gene segment. Rearrangements were classified as productive when the CDR3 lacked stop codons and remained in frame with V and J, and all other rearrangements were classified as non-productive. Following IMGT convention, CDR3 was defined as the stretch from the second conserved V-encoded cysteine to the conserved J-encoded phenylalanine. Sequences without an unambiguous match to a single V gene segment were excluded from the earlier analysis of a few hundred of the donors. In an earlier analysis of 587 of the donors, a V segment was called functional when productive rearrangements were above 56.7%, and segregating when the standard deviation between donors exceeded 5%. A statistical classification framework was built for diagnosing cytomegalovirus status from the catalog of TCR beta chain sequences. A later analysis assigned V and J genes by comparing TCR nucleotide sequences with IMGT/GENE-DB human TR gene sequences. A later analysis assigned CDR3 sequences and most-parsimonious VDJ recombination scenarios with the TCRdist pipeline. A later analysis defined each TCR beta chain by its CDR3 amino acid sequence plus V-gene family, and excluded reads lacking a unique V-gene family. To address suspected cross-contamination and a sequencing artifact, a later analysis removed 592 highly shared, low-generation-probability nucleotide sequences. For each public chain, a later analysis derived a clonal expansion index from normalized ranks of inferred template counts within each repertoire. In a later analysis, generation probabilities were computed with a VDJ recombination model fitted to out-of-frame rearrangements, and the resulting probabilities were checked against IGoR. A later analysis scored TCR-TCR, TCR-HLA and TCR-CMV co-occurrence with hypergeometric tests, applying a repertoire-size bias correction to TCR pairs. In a later analysis, false discovery rates were estimated by permuting HLA or CMV assignments 20 times. In a later analysis, co-occurring TCRs were grouped with DBSCAN, and TCRdist sequence similarity was added when clustering was performed within HLA-allele-positive subsets. Repertoires with fewer than 30,000 or more than 120,000 public chains, plus five repertoires with anomalous nucleotide sharing, were excluded from co-occurrence clustering. Entries here come from immuneACCESS through TCRdb and include only in-frame sequences with V and J called. Some clones fail to appear in such tables; in the studies checked, an unresolved V gene covers under half of the shortfall, and the cause of the remainder is unknown. The DNA was the basis for D and trimming; V, J and clone size are from that table. The sample table shows fewer than 100,000 clones, and roughly 79% are seen once. Together, the top ten hold about 2% of the sample.

The investigation overall reported the following: CMV serostatus was the only immune exposure information available for the cohort. Only TCR beta chains were sequenced in this cohort, and the absence of alpha or paired-chain data limited detectable features. Specific HLA alleles were associated with 15,000 to 20,000 TCR beta sequences at a false discovery rate of 0.05 in a later analysis. Because counts were too low, seventeen rarely observed V segments, including chromosome 9 orphons, were excluded from the earlier analysis of a few hundred of the donors. Linkage disequilibrium might explain the correlated functional status among segregating V segments, but an unknown experimental factor could not be excluded. Strong co-occurrence of HLA alleles, especially DR and DQ, made assigning TCR associations to individual alleles difficult. Because HLA typing was unavailable for some donors at each locus, only the typed subset was used in association tests. A later analysis reported that several top co-occurrence clusters appeared linked to parvovirus B19, influenza, CMV and Epstein-Barr virus. The study gave a list of about 160 TCR beta chains associated with cytomegalovirus. A further reported finding was that TCR beta sequences accurately predicted the HLA-A and HLA-B alleles for most subjects in the first cohort. The authors suggested that the approach could potentially be extended to other disease states and immunological phenotypes. Some IMGT-functional V segments, including TRBV6-2 and TRBV6-3, could not be distinguished by the 87-base-pair reads and were therefore excluded. A cluster of highly shared sequence variants was judged likely to represent a technical artifact of the sequencing pipeline. Roughly uniform sequencing depth across donors was assumed in presence/absence analyses, although this assumption may not hold. A later analysis found that most CMV-associated TCR beta chains appeared HLA-restricted, with HLA associations seemingly driven largely by CMV exposure. In vitro tests confirmed that a few of the cytomegalovirus-associated TCR beta chains recognize cytomegalovirus antigens. According to a later analysis, TCR association rates differed among HLA loci, with DRB1 alleles showing the most associated TCRs and HLA-C alleles showing the fewest. A later analysis found that HLA-associated TCR beta chains were more clonally expanded and had lower generation probabilities than equally common non-associated chains. A later genetic analysis associated a missense DCLRE1C variant with V-gene and J-gene trimming of TCR beta chains, and an independent cohort replicated the association. Compared with the roughly 720-donor mean, donors in an Asian-associated ancestry cluster had fewer N-insertions in productive TCRs, according to a later genetic analysis. Cytomegalovirus status was reported to be diagnosed by the classifier with high specificity and sensitivity in both the original and validation cohorts. Most TCR sequences were seen in very few donors, while some public TCRs were found in many individuals. In an earlier analysis of approximately 590 of the donors, most TCR beta V segments appeared in productive rearrangements about 90% or about 30% of the time, broadly matching IMGT annotations.

The chain is assembled from TRBV7-8 and TRBJ2-3; no D gene is confidently identified. This clonotype originated in a man between 35 and 55 years old in good health and CMV-seronegative. Material: PBMCs. The CDR3 has the sequence CASSLVSLFTDTQYF. The DNA sequence reads TGTGCCAGCAGCTTAGTTAGCTTGTTCACAGATACGCAGTATTTT.